This paragraph reports one TCR beta chain. In the original workflow: The assay estimated nucleated cells by amplifying reference gene primers. This table comes from immunoSEQ multiplex PCR, and its TCRdb copy is limited to in-frame clones, with some not included. Clone size and V and J calls were adopted from that table, with D and trimming inferred from the DNA. The sample consists of a few hundred thousand clones, 80% to 90% of them appearing once. The CDR3 length is 13 residues. V lost 4 bases, J lost 0 bases, and 10 bases lay in between. Germline CDR1 is SQVTM and CDR2 is ANQGSEA. This sample stems from a study of blood T cell repertoires in COVID-19. In the study overall: Researchers got acute and convalescent COVID-19 samples from the United States, Italy and Spain. From T cells, B-cell-depleted T cells, or PBMCs came the material, which was cDNA or gDNA.

Everyone who took part was 18 to 89 years old, and they came from over 20 US areas. This chain links TRBV29-1 with TRBJ2-7, with D possibly being TRBD2 (5 bases). The sequenced sample was PBMCs or T cells enriched from blood (not recorded which). The receptor was isolated from a young man with acute COVID-19. The CDR3 loop reads CSVVEARSYEQYF. CDR3 bases: TGCAGCGTTGTGGAGGCCCGCTCCTACGAGCAGTACTTC.